Given below is one TCR beta chain in context. Germline CDR1 is SGHTA and CDR2 is FQGNSA. The J segment lost 3 bases and the V segment lost 1 base, leaving 6 bases of the junction unmatched. This CDR3 has 15 residues. Clones were read by immunoSEQ multiplex PCR, and TCRdb kept only the in-frame ones, dropping some. This sample has about 140,000 clones, with roughly 92% found just once. The source of the sample is a study of T cell responses to AZD1222 COVID-19 vaccine. The input for sequencing was peripheral blood, taken on day 0 of AZD1222 vaccination. This clonotype was sampled from an adult in good health. V usage is TRBV7-2 and J usage is TRBJ2-7; 7 bases fit TRBD1. CDR3 nucleotides: TGTGCCAGCAGCTTAGAGGGACAGCCAATCTACGAGCAGTACTTC. This encodes CASSLEGQPIYEQYF.